The 19 T cell receptor beta chains given below trace back to one sample, sequenced in a study of shared clonotypes between healthy human individuals. Measured with immunoSEQ multiplex PCR; TCRdb has only the in-frame clones, and not every one. The data contain some 2 million clones, roughly 94% of them singletons. The sequencing input was naive CD4+ T cells sorted from blood. As to subset: CD45RA+ positively selected. The origin of the receptors is a man between 18 and 29 years old in good health.

The chain couples TRBV2 to TRBJ2-5; D perhaps matches TRBD1 (5 bases). V dropped 6 bases and J dropped 5 bases, with 10 bases sitting between them. Germline V gene lookup returns CDR1 SNHLY and CDR2 FYNNEI. The CDR3 contains 12 residues. CDR3 sequence reads: CASRDQGETQYF. The CDR3 bases are TGTGCCAGCAGAGACCAGGGTGAGACCCAGTACTTC.

J is TRBJ1-5 and V is TRBV2, with D possibly TRBD1 on 6 matching bases. The germline V and J ends were trimmed by 6 bases and 6 bases, with 21 bases remaining between them. Germline V CDR1 and CDR2: SNHLY, FYNNEI. CDR3 length: 16 amino acids. This CDR3 reads CASSPQGRAGVQPQHF. CDR3 nucleotide sequence: TGTGCCAGCAGCCCCCAAGGGCGGGCAGGGGTTCAGCCCCAGCATTTT.

The chain has TRBV4-1 and TRBJ2-7, with TRBD1 matching 9 bases. The CDR3 sequence is 16 residues long. J gave up 3 bases and V 3 bases, and 9 bases lay outside the gene matches. Germline V lookup: CDR1 MGHRA, CDR2 YSYEKL. This CDR3 is CASSHALGQGDYEQYF. CDR3 DNA sequence: TGCGCCAGCAGCCATGCGCTGGGACAGGGCGACTACGAGCAGTACTTC.

The J gene is TRBJ1-2, the V gene TRBV7-2; D might be TRBD1 (6 bases). Germline V CDR1 and CDR2: SGHTA, FQGNSA. V lost 4 bases and J 4 bases, leaving 19 bases between the germline ends. The CDR3 contains 16 residues. CDR3 sequence: CASSSRNREGGYGYTF. Here the CDR3 DNA reads TGTGCCAGCAGCTCACGTAACAGGGAAGGGGGCTATGGCTACACCTTC.

The chain links TRBV9 to TRBJ1-3; 7 bases are shared with TRBD1. Germline lookup yields CDR1 SGDLS and CDR2 YYNGEE. The CDR3 is 17 amino acids. Trimming at V came to 4 bases and at J to 0 bases, leaving 10 bases not matched to a gene. CDR3 region: CASSPETGSHSGNTIYF. The CDR3 coding sequence is TGTGCCAGCAGCCCCGAGACAGGGTCCCACTCTGGAAACACCATATATTTT.

V gene TRBV27 combines with J gene TRBJ1-2; TRBD1 might be the D (6 bases). The ends were cut back, 6 bases at V and 5 bases at J, with 13 bases in the middle. The CDR3 consists of 13 residues. Germline CDR1 MNHEY, CDR2 SMNVEV (reference sequence). The CDR3, as DNA: TGTGCCAGCAGCTACAGGGCTGGGTATGGCTACACCTTC. This translates into CASSYRAGYGYTF.

This clone was recorded a few times. This chain links TRBV5-5 with TRBJ1-2; D is ambiguous. This CDR3 contains 14 residues. The germline V gene encodes CDR1 SGHKS and CDR2 YYEKEE (reference sequence). V shed 4 bases and J shed 6 bases, with 16 bases lying between them. The CDR3 bases are TGTGCCAGCAGCACCCATGCGGTTCGGGATGGCTACACCTTC. This sequence encodes CASSTHAVRDGYTF. The complete variable domain, with remaining parts taken from reference TRBV5-5 and TRBJ1-2, reads DAGVTQSPTHLIKTRGQQVTLRCSPISGHKSVSWYQQVLGQGPQFIFQYYEKEERGRGNFPDRFSARQFPNYSSELNVNALLLGDSALYLCASSTHAVRDGYTFGSGTRLTVV.

The V gene is TRBV29-1, the J gene TRBJ1-2; no definite D call. Germline lookup yields CDR1 SQVTM and CDR2 ANQGSEA. The CDR3 is 14 amino acids. V shed 3 bases and J shed 4 bases, with 15 bases lying between them. CDR3 DNA sequence: TGCAGCGTTGAGGGCGACCCTAACGGCTATGGCTACACCTTC. Amino acid sequence: CSVEGDPNGYGYTF.

The chain joins TRBV30 to TRBJ1-2; D remains unclear. Between the trimmed V and J ends, which lost 1 base and 3 bases, there was a span of 12 bases. The V gene's germline CDR1 is GTSNPN and CDR2 SVGIG (reference sequence). This CDR3 comprises 14 residues. The CDR3: CAWSEGLQDYGYTF. The CDR3 nucleotides read TGTGCCTGGAGTGAGGGCCTTCAGGACTATGGCTACACCTTC.

CDR3 sequence reads: CASSVFVGPNTEAFF. DNA for the CDR3: TGTGCCAGCAGCGTATTTGTAGGCCCGAACACTGAAGCTTTCTTT. J is TRBJ1-1 and V is TRBV9, with unresolved D. Germline values: CDR1 SGDLS, CDR2 YYNGEE. This CDR3 is 15 amino acids long. V lost 1 base to trimming and J lost 1 base, with 11 bases between them. Variable domain in full (rest from reference TRBV9 and TRBJ1-1): DSGVTQTPKHLITATGQRVTLRCSPRSGDLSVYWYQQSLDQGLQFLIQYYNGEERAKGNILERFSAQQFPDLHSELNLSSLELGDSALYFCASSVFVGPNTEAFFGQGTRLTVV.

This chain connects TRBV10-1 to TRBJ2-7, with D maybe TRBD2 (6 bases). The germline gives CDR1 WNHNN, CDR2 SYGVQD (reference sequence). The CDR3 extends over 13 amino acids. V was cut by 0 bases and J by 6 bases, with 9 bases left in between. In DNA, the CDR3 is TGCGCCAGCAGTGAGTCGACTAGGGTCGAGCAGTACTTC. Amino acids: CASSESTRVEQYF.

The chain is built from TRBV2 and TRBJ2-2; D ambiguous. Trimming removed 3 bases from V and 0 bases from J, with 8 bases in between. This CDR3 has 15 residues. Germline V gene lookup returns CDR1 SNHLY and CDR2 FYNNEI. The CDR3 region is CASSEVLANTGELFF. The CDR3, as DNA: TGTGCCAGCAGTGAGGTTTTAGCGAACACCGGGGAGCTGTTTTTT.

The chain joins TRBV4-3 to TRBJ2-3; TRBD2 might be the D (6 bases). This CDR3 has 15 residues. Germline loops: CDR1 LGHNA, CDR2 YSLEER. Between the trimmed V and J ends, which lost 6 bases and 2 bases, there was a span of 15 bases. CDR3 amino acids: CASRPAWGVTDTQYF. CDR3 DNA sequence: TGCGCCAGCAGGCCCGCCTGGGGGGTCACAGATACGCAGTATTTT.

Concerning this clone itself: This specimen includes other DNA sequences encoding the same CDR3. The chain employs TRBV10-3 and TRBJ2-3, with D perhaps given as TRBD1 or TRBD2 (5 bases each). Trimming stripped 6 bases from V and 0 bases from J, with 10 bases between. Germline-derived CDR1 and CDR2 are ENHRY and SYGVKD. This CDR3 is 14 amino acids long. CDR3 in amino acids: CAISPGPSTDTQYF. CDR3 sequence (DNA): TGTGCCATCAGCCCGGGACCTAGCACAGATACGCAGTATTTT.

The chain uses TRBV7-2 and TRBJ2-7; D not resolved. The CDR3 consists of 13 residues. V was trimmed by 5 bases and J by 3 bases, leaving 11 bases between them. Germline V gene lookup returns CDR1 SGHTA and CDR2 FQGNSA. CDR3 nucleotides: TGTGCCAGCAGCAACCGGGCCTTCTACGAGCAGTACTTC. This gives the protein CASSNRAFYEQYF.

The chain uses TRBV18 and TRBJ1-1; D not resolved. This CDR3 has 11 amino acids. Germline V gives CDR1 KGHSH, CDR2 LQKENI. V lost 5 bases and J lost 8, with 9 bases in between. CDR3 DNA: TGTGCCAGCTCAATGGACTTAGAAGCTTTCTTT. Encoded protein: CASSMDLEAFF.

This chain joins TRBV30 and TRBJ2-2; 11 bases fit TRBD1. The CDR3 consists of 13 residues. Germline values: CDR1 GTSNPN, CDR2 SVGIG (reference sequence). The J segment lost 7 bases and the V segment lost 3 bases, leaving 1 base of the junction unmatched. In nucleotides, the CDR3 is TGTGCCTGGAGGGGACAGGGGGTCGGGGAGCTGTTTTTT. It translates to CAWRGQGVGELFF.

V is TRBV27 and J is TRBJ1-2; D is unresolved. V was trimmed by 0 bases and J by 8 bases, leaving 4 bases between them. The CDR3 has 11 amino acids. The germline V gene encodes CDR1 MNHEY and CDR2 SMNVEV (reference sequence). CDR3 residues: CASSLSSGYTF. In DNA form, the CDR3 reads TGTGCCAGCAGTTTATCGTCCGGCTACACCTTC.

The CDR3 DNA is TGTGCCAGCAGCTTAGATGTGAGTCGGAAGGCTGGAAACACCATATATTTT. The encoded protein is CASSLDVSRKAGNTIYF. The V gene is TRBV11-2, the J gene TRBJ1-3; D call uncertain. The CDR3 totals 17 residues. V lost 0 bases, J lost 2 bases, and 14 bases lay in between. Germline CDR1 is SGHAT and CDR2 is FQNNGV.